The 6 T cell receptor beta chains below all came from one sample that was sequenced in a study of blood T cell repertoires in COVID-19. The protocol was immunoSEQ multiplex PCR, while the TCRdb copy is restricted to in-frame clones and leaves out a portion. The table includes tens of thousands of clones, roughly 89% detected once. The specimen was peripheral blood. Receptors were obtained from a man younger than 45 with acute or convalescent COVID-19.

The chain recombines TRBV27 with TRBJ1-6, with 7 bases matching TRBD1. The CDR3 is made up of 16 amino acids. Germline trimming cut 6 bases from V and 4 bases from J; bases unmatched to any gene: 9. Germline CDR1 reads MNHEY; CDR2 reads SMNVEV (reference sequence). The CDR3 DNA reads as TGTGCCAGCAGGTCCGACAGGGTACCTTATAATTCACCCCTCCACTTT. It translates to CASRSDRVPYNSPLHF.

The chain joins TRBV5-1 to TRBJ2-7; 10 bases are a match to TRBD2. This CDR3 comprises 18 residues. Looked up from germline, CDR1 is SGHRS and CDR2 is YFSETQ. Trimming at V came to 0 bases and at J to 3 bases, leaving 12 bases not matched to a gene. The CDR3 DNA is TGCGCCAGCAGCTTGGGGACTAGCGGACCTTTAACTCTCTACGAGCAGTACTTC. Its protein is CASSLGTSGPLTLYEQYF.

This chain joins TRBV4-1 and TRBJ1-5; TRBD1 is a possible D gene (5 bases). The CDR3 sequence is 17 residues long. The germline V gene has CDR1 MGHRA and CDR2 YSYEKL. With 4 bases removed from V and 10 bases from J, the gap between germline ends came to 26 bases. CDR3 DNA sequence: TGCGCCAGCAGCCCAGCCCGCCGACAGCAATCAATCGGCCCCCAGCATTTT. Its translation: CASSPARRQQSIGPQHF.

J is TRBJ1-3 and V is TRBV3-1 (or the pseudogene TRBV3-2); D remains ambiguous. The V gene lost 0 bases and the J gene lost 2 bases, with 11 bases spanning the gap. Germline CDR1 LGHDT, CDR2 YNNKEL (reference sequence). The CDR3 length is 16 residues. The CDR3 here is CASSQDSGWAGNTIYF. CDR3 in DNA: TGTGCCAGCAGCCAAGATTCCGGGTGGGCTGGAAACACCATATATTTT.

The V call is TRBV11-2, the J call TRBJ1-4; 7 bases are shared with TRBD1. The junction had 9 bases not matched to a gene; V was cut back by 3 bases and J by 8 bases. Germline-derived CDR1 and CDR2 are SGHAT and FQNNGV. This CDR3 is 15 amino acids long. CDR3 residues: CASSFTTGVAEKLFF. Written as DNA, the CDR3 is TGTGCCAGCAGCTTCACAACAGGGGTTGCGGAAAAACTGTTTTTT.

In its sample, this clone was seen once. The chain recombines TRBV7-9 with TRBJ2-3; D gene uncertain. CDR1 is SEHNR, CDR2 FQNEAQ, per germline (reference sequence). The CDR3 is made up of 13 amino acids. V dropped 3 bases and J dropped 4 bases, with 8 bases sitting between them. This chain's CDR3 is CASSFGRADTQYF. The CDR3 coding sequence is TGTGCCAGCAGCTTTGGCCGGGCAGATACGCAGTATTTT. Using reference TRBV7-9 and TRBJ2-3 for the parts outside the CDR3, the full variable domain is DTGVSQNPRHKITKRGQNVTFRCDPISEHNRLYWYRQTLGQGPEFLTYFQNEAQLEKSRLLSDRFSAERPKGSFSTLEIQRTEQGDSAMYLCASSFGRADTQYFGPGTRLTVL.